Listed below are T cell receptor beta chains from one sample, sequenced in a study of cytomegalovirus exposure and HLA in healthy donors. Assay used: immunoSEQ multiplex PCR; TCRdb lists only in-frame clones, some missing. The table includes under 250,000 clones, around 83% detected once. The sequenced sample consisted of PBMCs. All receptors derive from a girl aged 2 to 9 in good health and CMV-seronegative. Each CDR3 is given with its conserved first and last residue. The order of the fields is CDR3 protein, J gene, V gene.

CACWGGDTQYF,TRBJ2-3,TRBV30
CASSLTGGGETQYF,TRBJ2-5,TRBV5-1
CASSLGAGGGRVNEQYF,TRBJ2-7,TRBV13
CASSVSTGPEAFF,TRBJ1-1,TRBV6-6
CASSPRTGNYGYTF,TRBJ1-2,TRBV14
CASSAGGYSNQPQHF,TRBJ1-5,TRBV6-5
CASSLVGGLAGGGQYF,TRBJ2-7,TRBV5-6
CASSQAGNNEQFF,TRBJ2-1,TRBV4-1
CASSPTGSAFF,TRBJ1-1,TRBV7-9
CASQRGSTDTQYF,TRBJ2-3,TRBV2
CASSPVRVGTEAFF,TRBJ1-1,TRBV18
CACSSGAVIYEQYF,TRBJ2-7,TRBV30
CASSRTGGLGQPQHF,TRBJ1-5,TRBV18
CASLRDSRDTQYF,TRBJ2-3,TRBV5-1
CAWRTRADTQYF,TRBJ2-3,TRBV30
CASRDREGDYGYTF,TRBJ1-2,TRBV2
CASSPGTDYYGYTF,TRBJ1-2,TRBV6-6
CASSLVISGGPGTQFF,TRBJ2-1,TRBV7-6
CASSLTRDRVMPQHF,TRBJ1-5,TRBV6-1
CASSSNTGCGYTF,TRBJ1-2,TRBV11-2
CASSFHTSYEQYF,TRBJ2-7,TRBV7-9
CASSLEARDEQYF,TRBJ2-7,TRBV11-3